The clone carrying this T cell receptor beta chain has only a few counts. The antigen remains undetermined. The sample comes from a study of identical twins. The cDNA had a unique molecular identifier and a template-switch universal primer site. TCRdb fed the 5' RACE reads into MiXCR, producing one record per CDR3 protein. The data contain 450,000 or so distinct CDR3 sequences, 14% of them singletons. All donors comprised healthy Caucasians. Study outcomes and limitations: A lower insertion count was a feature of abundant cord blood beta clonotypes, with no such feature in memory repertoires.

V lost 0 bases to trimming and J lost 4 bases, with 9 bases between them. From germline, CDR1 is SGHAT and CDR2 FQNNGV. The CDR3 consists of 14 residues. This sample also appeared in a second study, on yellow fever vaccine responses in identical twins.

The J gene is TRBJ1-2, the V gene TRBV11-2; D gene ambiguous. The sequence was collected from a woman between 18 and 29 years old in good health. Material: CD4+ T cells sorted from blood. CDR3 amino acids: CASSLDHVTYGYTF. The CDR3 DNA follows: TGTGCCAGCAGCTTAGATCACGTAACCTATGGCTACACCTTC.